A selection of T cell receptor beta chains follows, all from one sample in a study of beta chain features in type 1 diabetes. The protocol was immunoSEQ multiplex PCR, while the TCRdb copy is restricted to in-frame clones and leaves out a portion. The table lists over 650,000 clones, more than 13% of them singletons, with approximately 0.039% in the top ten. Sequenced sample: naive CD4+ T cells from blood. The receptors were sampled from a young man with type 1 diabetes. CDR3s include the opening cysteine and the closing phenylalanine or tryptophan. D genes are given only for firm matches. For some rows the clone size is stated as once, few or many, or as a class when expanded; others skip it.

J gene: TRBJ2-7
D gene: .
clone size: few
CDR3 length: 13
V gene: TRBV29-1
CDR3 DNA: TGCAGCGGCACGCCCCCTGGACGCTACGAGCAGTACTTC
CDR3 protein: CSGTPPGRYEQYF

J gene: TRBJ2-1
D gene: .
clone size: .
CDR3 length: 16
V gene: TRBV19
CDR3 DNA: TGTGCCAGTAGTTTATCGGACACTCCTACCTACAATGAGCAGTTCTTC
CDR3 protein: CASSLSDTPTYNEQFF

J gene: TRBJ1-4
D gene: .
clone size: few
CDR3 length: 16
V gene: TRBV30
CDR3 DNA: TGTGCCTGGAGTGTAACAGGGTTCGATTGGGATGAAAAACTGTTTTTT
CDR3 protein: CAWSVTGFDWDEKLFF

J gene: TRBJ2-7
D gene: .
clone size: .
CDR3 length: 13
V gene: TRBV6-4
CDR3 DNA: TGTGCCACCTGGTCTTCCTACTCCTACGAGCAGTACTTC
CDR3 protein: CATWSSYSYEQYF

J gene: TRBJ1-5
D gene: .
clone size: few
CDR3 length: 14
V gene: TRBV5-1
CDR3 DNA: TGCGCCAGCAGCCGGCAAGGGGGGAATCAGCCCCAGCATTTT
CDR3 protein: CASSRQGGNQPQHF

J gene: TRBJ2-7
D gene: TRBD2
clone size: few
CDR3 length: 15
V gene: TRBV5-1
CDR3 DNA: TGCGCCAGCAGTTCGATAGCGGGAGCCTACTACGAGCAGTACTTC
CDR3 protein: CASSSIAGAYYEQYF

J gene: TRBJ1-6
D gene: .
clone size: .
CDR3 length: 14
V gene: TRBV7-2
CDR3 DNA: TGTGCCAGCAGCTTGACAGGATATAATTCACCCCTCCACTTT
CDR3 protein: CASSLTGYNSPLHF

J gene: TRBJ1-2
D gene: .
clone size: few
CDR3 length: 11
V gene: TRBV29-1
CDR3 DNA: TGCAGCGTCGTCCGGACCGGGGACTACACCTTC
CDR3 protein: CSVVRTGDYTF

J gene: TRBJ2-2
D gene: TRBD2
clone size: .
CDR3 length: 17
V gene: TRBV11-2
CDR3 DNA: TGTGCCAGCAGCCGAAGGCGGGGACTAGATAGCACCGGGGAGCTGTTTTTT
CDR3 protein: CASSRRRGLDSTGELFF

J gene: TRBJ2-7
D gene: .
clone size: few
CDR3 length: 14
V gene: TRBV7-9
CDR3 DNA: TGTGCCAGCAGCTTACTCGCGGGATGGTACGAGCAGTACTTC
CDR3 protein: CASSLLAGWYEQYF

J gene: TRBJ2-2
D gene: .
clone size: few
CDR3 length: 16
V gene: TRBV14
CDR3 DNA: TGTGCCAGCAGCCAAGTATCGTGGAGTCACACCGGGGAGCTGTTTTTT
CDR3 protein: CASSQVSWSHTGELFF

J gene: TRBJ1-4
D gene: .
clone size: .
CDR3 length: 14
V gene: TRBV2
CDR3 DNA: TGTGCCAGCACCCGCTCGGTCAGTGGGGAAAAACTGTTTTTT
CDR3 protein: CASTRSVSGEKLFF

J gene: TRBJ2-5
D gene: TRBD2
clone size: .
CDR3 length: 15
V gene: TRBV6-1
CDR3 DNA: TGTGCCAGCAGTGAGCGGGGGAGTCCCCCAGAGACCCAGTACTTC
CDR3 protein: CASSERGSPPETQYF

J gene: TRBJ2-7
D gene: TRBD1
clone size: few
CDR3 length: 15
V gene: TRBV2
CDR3 DNA: TGTGCCAGCAGTGAATGGGGACAGGCTTCGTACGAGCAGTACTTC
CDR3 protein: CASSEWGQASYEQYF

J gene: TRBJ1-5
D gene: .
clone size: .
CDR3 length: 15
V gene: TRBV2
CDR3 DNA: TGTGCCAGCAGTGTCCAGGGGAATAGCAATCAGCCCCAGCATTTT
CDR3 protein: CASSVQGNSNQPQHF

J gene: TRBJ2-3
D gene: TRBD2
clone size: .
CDR3 length: 13
V gene: TRBV30
CDR3 DNA: TGTGCCTGGAGTTCCTATAGCGGGATAACGCAGTATTTT
CDR3 protein: CAWSSYSGITQYF

J gene: TRBJ1-5
D gene: .
clone size: .
CDR3 length: 15
V gene: TRBV6-5
CDR3 DNA: TGTGCCAGCAGTTACGGAGGGGCGGGCAATCAGCCCCAGCATTTT
CDR3 protein: CASSYGGAGNQPQHF

J gene: TRBJ2-5
D gene: TRBD1
clone size: few
CDR3 length: 15
V gene: TRBV5-1
CDR3 DNA: TGCGCCAGCAGCCCACAGGGGGCAAGAGGGGAGACCCAGTACTTC
CDR3 protein: CASSPQGARGETQYF

J gene: TRBJ2-1
D gene: .
clone size: few
CDR3 length: 15
V gene: TRBV5-1
CDR3 DNA: TGCGCCAGCAGCTTGCTGGGTTTATCCTACAATGAGCAGTTCTTC
CDR3 protein: CASSLLGLSYNEQFF

J gene: TRBJ1-5
D gene: .
clone size: .
CDR3 length: 16
V gene: TRBV14
CDR3 DNA: TGTGCCAGCAGCCAAGGAGGGCAGGGAAGCGATCAGCCCCAGCATTTT
CDR3 protein: CASSQGGQGSDQPQHF

J gene: TRBJ1-5
D gene: .
clone size: .
CDR3 length: 15
V gene: TRBV30
CDR3 DNA: TGTGCCTGGAGTGACAGGGCCCCTAGCAATCAGCCCCAGCATTTT
CDR3 protein: CAWSDRAPSNQPQHF

J gene: TRBJ2-7
D gene: .
clone size: few
CDR3 length: 12
V gene: TRBV7-9
CDR3 DNA: TGTGCCAGCAGCCCTACAGGGTACGAGCAGTACTTC
CDR3 protein: CASSPTGYEQYF

J gene: TRBJ2-1
D gene: TRBD2
clone size: few
CDR3 length: 15
V gene: TRBV9
CDR3 DNA: TGTGCCAGCAGCCCGTCGGGGGGGCCCACGAATGAGCAGTTCTTC
CDR3 protein: CASSPSGGPTNEQFF

J gene: TRBJ2-3
D gene: .
clone size: .
CDR3 length: 13
V gene: TRBV5-4
CDR3 DNA: TGTGCCAGCAGCTTACCTAGCACAGATACGCAGTATTTT
CDR3 protein: CASSLPSTDTQYF

J gene: TRBJ2-1
D gene: TRBD2
clone size: few
CDR3 length: 14
V gene: TRBV6-5
CDR3 DNA: TGTGCCAGCAGCTCGGGACTAGTCACCAATGAGCAGTTCTTC
CDR3 protein: CASSSGLVTNEQFF

J gene: TRBJ2-5
D gene: .
clone size: few
CDR3 length: 16
V gene: TRBV4-2
CDR3 DNA: TGTGCCAGCAGCACGATCGGGGGGACACCCGAGGAGACCCAGTACTTC
CDR3 protein: CASSTIGGTPEETQYF

J gene: TRBJ2-1
D gene: TRBD2
clone size: .
CDR3 length: 16
V gene: TRBV5-1
CDR3 DNA: TGCGCCAGCAGCTTCCCCCGCGGGAGGGTCTCCAATGAGCAGTTCTTC
CDR3 protein: CASSFPRGRVSNEQFF

J gene: TRBJ2-3
D gene: TRBD2
clone size: few
CDR3 length: 15
V gene: TRBV9
CDR3 DNA: TGTGCCAGCACCATACTAGCGGGAGAAGGGGATACGCAGTATTTT
CDR3 protein: CASTILAGEGDTQYF

J gene: TRBJ1-1
D gene: .
clone size: few
CDR3 length: 12
V gene: TRBV9
CDR3 DNA: TGTGCCAGCAGCGTCAGTAACACTGAAGCTTTCTTT
CDR3 protein: CASSVSNTEAFF

J gene: TRBJ2-3
D gene: TRBD2
clone size: .
CDR3 length: 17
V gene: TRBV7-2
CDR3 DNA: TGTGCCAGCAGCTTAGGCCCAACTAGCGGGGGCACAGATACGCAGTATTTT
CDR3 protein: CASSLGPTSGGTDTQYF

J gene: TRBJ2-1
D gene: .
clone size: .
CDR3 length: 15
V gene: TRBV9
CDR3 DNA: TGTGCCAGCAGCGTAATTTCCGGGCCCAAGCGTGAGCAGTTCTTC
CDR3 protein: CASSVISGPKREQFF

J gene: TRBJ1-5
D gene: TRBD1
clone size: .
CDR3 length: 14
V gene: TRBV5-1
CDR3 DNA: TGCGCCAGCAGCTTGGACAGGGGCAAGCAGCCCCAGCATTTT
CDR3 protein: CASSLDRGKQPQHF

J gene: TRBJ2-5
D gene: .
clone size: .
CDR3 length: 14
V gene: TRBV15
CDR3 DNA: TGTGCCACCAGCAGAGGGGATAACCAAGAGACCCAGTACTTC
CDR3 protein: CATSRGDNQETQYF

J gene: TRBJ2-5
D gene: TRBD1
clone size: few
CDR3 length: 13
V gene: TRBV7-9
CDR3 DNA: TGTGCCAGCCACGACAGGGTCCAAGAGACCCAGTACTTC
CDR3 protein: CASHDRVQETQYF

J gene: TRBJ1-6
D gene: .
clone size: few
CDR3 length: 11
V gene: TRBV30
CDR3 DNA: TGTGCCTGGAACAGTGGTTCACCCCTCCACTTT
CDR3 protein: CAWNSGSPLHF

J gene: TRBJ2-7
D gene: TRBD1
clone size: few
CDR3 length: 13
V gene: TRBV6-1
CDR3 DNA: TGTGCCAGCAAAGATACGGGACAGACGACGCAGTACTTC
CDR3 protein: CASKDTGQTTQYF

J gene: TRBJ2-7
D gene: .
clone size: .
CDR3 length: 9
V gene: TRBV25-1
CDR3 DNA: TGTGCCAGCAGTCACGAGCAGTACTTC
CDR3 protein: CASSHEQYF

J gene: TRBJ2-7
D gene: TRBD1
clone size: few
CDR3 length: 13
V gene: TRBV25-1
CDR3 DNA: TGTGCCAGCAGTTCGACAGGGTTTTACGAGCAGTACTTC
CDR3 protein: CASSSTGFYEQYF

J gene: TRBJ1-2
D gene: .
clone size: few
CDR3 length: 16
V gene: TRBV12-5
CDR3 DNA: TGTGCTAATCCTAAAGGGGGGACCTTGAGAAACTATGGCTACACCTTC
CDR3 protein: CANPKGGTLRNYGYTF

J gene: TRBJ2-7
D gene: TRBD1
clone size: .
CDR3 length: 15
V gene: TRBV7-9
CDR3 DNA: TGTGCCAGCAGTTTAAGGCAGGGACAGTCCTACGAGCAGTACTTC
CDR3 protein: CASSLRQGQSYEQYF

J gene: TRBJ2-1
D gene: .
clone size: few
CDR3 length: 13
V gene: TRBV7-2
CDR3 DNA: TGTGCCAGCAGCTTTACGGTGTCGGATGAGCAGTTCTTC
CDR3 protein: CASSFTVSDEQFF

J gene: TRBJ2-1
D gene: .
clone size: .
CDR3 length: 14
V gene: TRBV7-2
CDR3 DNA: TGTGCCAGCAGCCCTTCTTCGTCCTACAATGAGCAGTTCTTC
CDR3 protein: CASSPSSSYNEQFF

J gene: TRBJ1-1
D gene: .
clone size: .
CDR3 length: 14
V gene: TRBV11-2
CDR3 DNA: TGTGCCAGCAGCTTAGGACAGTGGAACACTGAAGCTTTCTTT
CDR3 protein: CASSLGQWNTEAFF

J gene: TRBJ2-3
D gene: TRBD1
clone size: .
CDR3 length: 16
V gene: TRBV7-2
CDR3 DNA: TGTGCCAGCAGCCGGGGACAGGGGACTTCTACAGATACGCAGTATTTT
CDR3 protein: CASSRGQGTSTDTQYF

J gene: TRBJ2-3
D gene: TRBD1
clone size: .
CDR3 length: 19
V gene: TRBV18
CDR3 DNA: TGTGCCAGCTCACCGAGTTTGTATCGGACAGGGGGCAGCTCAGATACGCAGTATTTT
CDR3 protein: CASSPSLYRTGGSSDTQYF

J gene: TRBJ2-2
D gene: TRBD2
clone size: few
CDR3 length: 16
V gene: TRBV9
CDR3 DNA: TGTGCCAGCAGCGTCTTGGGACTAGCGGGGCCCGGGGAGCTGTTTTTT
CDR3 protein: CASSVLGLAGPGELFF

J gene: TRBJ1-1
D gene: .
clone size: .
CDR3 length: 14
V gene: TRBV7-9
CDR3 DNA: TGTGCCAGCAGCTTACTCAGGGTTGGCACTGAAGCTTTCTTT
CDR3 protein: CASSLLRVGTEAFF

J gene: TRBJ2-4
D gene: TRBD2
clone size: .
CDR3 length: 14
V gene: TRBV2
CDR3 DNA: TGTGCCAGCAGTGAAAAGCGGGAGGTGGGCATTCAGTACTTC
CDR3 protein: CASSEKREVGIQYF

J gene: TRBJ2-7
D gene: TRBD1
clone size: few
CDR3 length: 13
V gene: TRBV9
CDR3 DNA: TGTGCCAGCAGCTCGGGACAGGGGAGCGAGCAGTACTTC
CDR3 protein: CASSSGQGSEQYF